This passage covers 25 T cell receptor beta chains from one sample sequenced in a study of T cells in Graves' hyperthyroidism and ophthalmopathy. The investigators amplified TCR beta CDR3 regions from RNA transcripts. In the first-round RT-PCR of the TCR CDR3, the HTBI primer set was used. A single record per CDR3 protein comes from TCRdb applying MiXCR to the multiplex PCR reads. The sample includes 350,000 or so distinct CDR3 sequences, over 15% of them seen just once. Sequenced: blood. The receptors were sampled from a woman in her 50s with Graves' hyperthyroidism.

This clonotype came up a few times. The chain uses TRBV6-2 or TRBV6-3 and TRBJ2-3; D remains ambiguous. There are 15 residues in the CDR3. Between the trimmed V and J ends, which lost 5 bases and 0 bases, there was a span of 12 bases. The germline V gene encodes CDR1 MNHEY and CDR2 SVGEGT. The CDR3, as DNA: TGTGCCAGCAGTCCCCCCTGGGCTAGCACAGATACGCAGTATTTT. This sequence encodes CASSPPWASTDTQYF.

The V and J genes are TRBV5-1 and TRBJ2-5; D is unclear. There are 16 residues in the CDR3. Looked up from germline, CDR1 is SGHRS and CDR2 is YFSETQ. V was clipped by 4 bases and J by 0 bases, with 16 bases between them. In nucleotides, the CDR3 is TGCGCCAGCAGCCCTACAGACAATGCAGACCAAGAGACCCAGTACTTC. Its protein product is CASSPTDNADQETQYF.

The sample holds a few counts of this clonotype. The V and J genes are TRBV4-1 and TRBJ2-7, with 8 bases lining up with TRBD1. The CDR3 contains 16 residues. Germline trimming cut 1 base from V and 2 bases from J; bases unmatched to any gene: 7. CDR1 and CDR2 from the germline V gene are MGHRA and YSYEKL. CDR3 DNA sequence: TGCGCCAGCAGCCAAGGTTTCGCAGGGGGCACCTACGAGCAGTACTTC. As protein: CASSQGFAGGTYEQYF.

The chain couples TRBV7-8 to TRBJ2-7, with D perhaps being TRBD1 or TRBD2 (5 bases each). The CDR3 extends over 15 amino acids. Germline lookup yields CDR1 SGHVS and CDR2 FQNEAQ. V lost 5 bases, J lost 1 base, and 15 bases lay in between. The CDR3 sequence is CASSPGVQGSYEQYF. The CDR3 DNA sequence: TGTGCCAGCAGCCCCGGGGTGCAGGGATCCTACGAGCAGTACTTC.

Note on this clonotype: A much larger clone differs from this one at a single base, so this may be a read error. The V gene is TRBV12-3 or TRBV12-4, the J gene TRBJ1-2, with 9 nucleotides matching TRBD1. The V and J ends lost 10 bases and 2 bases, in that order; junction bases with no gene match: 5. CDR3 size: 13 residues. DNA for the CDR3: TGTGCCACCGAGACAGGGGGAAACTATGGCTACACCTTC. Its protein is CATETGGNYGYTF.

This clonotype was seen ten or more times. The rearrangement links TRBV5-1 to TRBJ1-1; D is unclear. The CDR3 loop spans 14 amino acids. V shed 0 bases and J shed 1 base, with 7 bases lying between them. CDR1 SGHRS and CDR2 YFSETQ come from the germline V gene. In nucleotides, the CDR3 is TGCGCCAGCAGCTTGGGTTCAGCGAACACTGAAGCTTTCTTT. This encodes CASSLGSANTEAFF. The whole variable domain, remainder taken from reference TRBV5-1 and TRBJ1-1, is KAGVTQTPRYLIKTRGQQVTLSCSPISGHRSVSWYQQTPGQGLQFLFEYFSETQRNKGNFPGRFSGRQFSNSRSEMNVSTLELGDSALYLCASSLGSANTEAFFGQGTRLTVV.

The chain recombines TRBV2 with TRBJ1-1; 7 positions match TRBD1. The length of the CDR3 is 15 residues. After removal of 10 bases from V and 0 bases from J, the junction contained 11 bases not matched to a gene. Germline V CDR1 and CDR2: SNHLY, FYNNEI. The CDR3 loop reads CATSDRIPMNTEAFF. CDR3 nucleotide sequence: TGTGCCACCTCGGACAGGATACCAATGAACACTGAAGCTTTCTTT.

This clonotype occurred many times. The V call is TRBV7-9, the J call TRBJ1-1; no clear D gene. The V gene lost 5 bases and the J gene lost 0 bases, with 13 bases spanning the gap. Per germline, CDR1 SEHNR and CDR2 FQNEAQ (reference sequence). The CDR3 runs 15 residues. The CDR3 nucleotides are TGTGCCAGCAGCGGTTCGGGAAACTTGAACACTGAAGCTTTCTTT. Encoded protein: CASSGSGNLNTEAFF.

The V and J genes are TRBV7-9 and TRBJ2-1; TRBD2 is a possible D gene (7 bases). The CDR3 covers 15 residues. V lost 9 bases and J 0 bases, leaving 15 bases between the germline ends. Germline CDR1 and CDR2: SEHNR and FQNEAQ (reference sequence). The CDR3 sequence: CASRGAPYSYNEQFF. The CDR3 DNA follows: TGTGCCAGTCGGGGGGCTCCCTACTCCTACAATGAGCAGTTCTTC. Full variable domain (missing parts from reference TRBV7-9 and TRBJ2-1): DTGVSQNPRHKITKRGQNVTFRCDPISEHNRLYWYRQTLGQGPEFLTYFQNEAQLEKSRLLSDRFSAERPKGSFSTLEIQRTEQGDSAMYLCASRGAPYSYNEQFFGPGTRLTVL.

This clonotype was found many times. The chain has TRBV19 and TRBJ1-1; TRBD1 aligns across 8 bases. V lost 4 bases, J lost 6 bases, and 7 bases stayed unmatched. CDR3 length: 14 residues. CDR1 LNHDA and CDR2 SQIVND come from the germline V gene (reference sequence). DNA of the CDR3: TGTGCCAGTAGTACCAGGGGGCATGAGTCTGAAGCTTTCTTT. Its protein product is CASSTRGHESEAFF.

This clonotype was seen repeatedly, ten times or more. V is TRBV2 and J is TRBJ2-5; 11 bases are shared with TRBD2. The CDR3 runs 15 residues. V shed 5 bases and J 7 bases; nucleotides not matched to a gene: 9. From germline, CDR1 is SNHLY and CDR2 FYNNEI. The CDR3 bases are TGTGCCAGCAGTCCGACTAGCGGGGTATCAGGGACCCAGTACTTC. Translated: CASSPTSGVSGTQYF.

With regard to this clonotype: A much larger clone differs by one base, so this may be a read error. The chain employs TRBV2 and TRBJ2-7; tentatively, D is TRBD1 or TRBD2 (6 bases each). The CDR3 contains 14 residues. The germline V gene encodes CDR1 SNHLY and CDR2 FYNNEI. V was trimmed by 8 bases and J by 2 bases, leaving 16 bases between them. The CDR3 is CASRGTSSPYEQYF. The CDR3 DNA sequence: TGTGCCAGCCGCGGGACATCCTCCCCCTACGAGCAGTACTTC. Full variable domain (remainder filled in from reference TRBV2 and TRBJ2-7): EPEVTQTPSHQVTQMGQEVILRCVPISNHLYFYWYRQILGQKVEFLVSFYNNEISEKSEIFDDQFSVERPDGSNFTLKIRSTKLEDSAMYFCASRGTSSPYEQYFGPGTRLTVT.

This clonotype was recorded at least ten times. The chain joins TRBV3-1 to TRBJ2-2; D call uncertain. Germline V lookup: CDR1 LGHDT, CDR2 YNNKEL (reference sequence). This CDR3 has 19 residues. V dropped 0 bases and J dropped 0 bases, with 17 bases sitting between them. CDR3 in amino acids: CASSQERWGPTANTGELFF. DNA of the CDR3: TGTGCCAGCAGCCAAGAGCGGTGGGGTCCCACCGCGAACACCGGGGAGCTGTTTTTT.

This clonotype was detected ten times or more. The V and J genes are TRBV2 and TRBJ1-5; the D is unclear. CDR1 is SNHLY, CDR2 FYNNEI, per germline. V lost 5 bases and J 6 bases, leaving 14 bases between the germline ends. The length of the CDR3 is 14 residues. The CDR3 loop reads CASSLTRDSQPQHF. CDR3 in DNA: TGTGCCAGCAGTCTCACTAGGGATTCTCAGCCCCAGCATTTT.

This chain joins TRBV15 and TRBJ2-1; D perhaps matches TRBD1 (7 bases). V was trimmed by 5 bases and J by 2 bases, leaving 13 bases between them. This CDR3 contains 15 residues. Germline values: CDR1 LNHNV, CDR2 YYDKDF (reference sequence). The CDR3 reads CATSLRRGPYNEQFF. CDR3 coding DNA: TGTGCCACCAGCCTGAGGAGGGGGCCCTACAATGAGCAGTTCTTC.

Here the CDR3 DNA reads TGTGCCATCAGTGATACGTTTCCGGGCCAGGGGAGTGCCGGGGAGCTGTTTTTT. This sequence encodes CAISDTFPGQGSAGELFF. This rearrangement joins TRBV10-3 to TRBJ2-2, with TRBD1 as a possible D gene (6 bases). V was pared by 3 bases and J by 6 bases, with 23 bases between. This CDR3 spans 18 amino acids. The germline V gene encodes CDR1 ENHRY and CDR2 SYGVKD.

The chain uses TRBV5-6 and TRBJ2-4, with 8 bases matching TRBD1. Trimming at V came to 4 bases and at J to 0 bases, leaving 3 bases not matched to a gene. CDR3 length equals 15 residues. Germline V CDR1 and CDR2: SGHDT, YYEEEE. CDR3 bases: TGTGCCAGCAGCGACAGGGGTTTAGCCAAAAACATTCAGTACTTC. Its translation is CASSDRGLAKNIQYF.

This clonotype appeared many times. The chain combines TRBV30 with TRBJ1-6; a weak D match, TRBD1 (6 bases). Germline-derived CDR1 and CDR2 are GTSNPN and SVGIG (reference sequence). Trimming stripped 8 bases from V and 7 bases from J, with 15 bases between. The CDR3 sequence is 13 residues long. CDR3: CAAPRGGNSPLHF. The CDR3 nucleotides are TGTGCCGCGCCTCGAGGGGGAAATTCACCCCTCCACTTT.

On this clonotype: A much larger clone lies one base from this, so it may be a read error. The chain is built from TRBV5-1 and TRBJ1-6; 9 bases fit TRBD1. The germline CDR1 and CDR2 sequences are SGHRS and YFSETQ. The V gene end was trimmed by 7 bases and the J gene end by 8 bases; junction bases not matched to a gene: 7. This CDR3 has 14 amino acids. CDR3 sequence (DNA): TGCGCCAGCGGATCGGACAGGGGTGATTCACCCCTCCACTTT. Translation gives CASGSDRGDSPLHF. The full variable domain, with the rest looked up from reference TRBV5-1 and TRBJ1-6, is KAGVTQTPRYLIKTRGQQVTLSCSPISGHRSVSWYQQTPGQGLQFLFEYFSETQRNKGNFPGRFSGRQFSNSRSEMNVSTLELGDSALYLCASGSDRGDSPLHFGNGTRLTVT.

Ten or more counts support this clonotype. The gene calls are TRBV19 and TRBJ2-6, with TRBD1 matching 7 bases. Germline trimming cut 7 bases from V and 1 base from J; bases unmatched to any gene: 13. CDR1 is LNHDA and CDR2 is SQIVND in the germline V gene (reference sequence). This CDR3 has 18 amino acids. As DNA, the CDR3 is TGTGCCAGTATTGTTCTTTGGACAGGCCTATCTGGGGCCAACGTCCTGACTTTC. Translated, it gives CASIVLWTGLSGANVLTF.

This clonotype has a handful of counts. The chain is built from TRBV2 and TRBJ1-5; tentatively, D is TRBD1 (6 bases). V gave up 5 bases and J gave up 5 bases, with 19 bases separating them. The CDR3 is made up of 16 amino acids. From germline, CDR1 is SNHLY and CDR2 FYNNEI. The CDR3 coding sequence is TGTGCCAGCAGTCGCGCGGGGGGCTCTGGGTATCAGCCCCAGCATTTT. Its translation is CASSRAGGSGYQPQHF. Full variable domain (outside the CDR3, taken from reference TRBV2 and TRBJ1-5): EPEVTQTPSHQVTQMGQEVILRCVPISNHLYFYWYRQILGQKVEFLVSFYNNEISEKSEIFDDQFSVERPDGSNFTLKIRSTKLEDSAMYFCASSRAGGSGYQPQHFGDGTRLSIL.

CDR3 loop: CSATSLENTGELFF. The CDR3 DNA follows: TGCAGTGCTACTAGCCTGGAGAACACCGGGGAGCTGTTTTTT. This sequence joins TRBV20-1 and TRBJ2-2; possible D gene TRBD2, 5 bases. This CDR3 has 14 amino acids. Germline lookup yields CDR1 DFQATT and CDR2 SNEGSKA (reference sequence). Trimming cost V 4 bases and J 1 base, with 10 bases left between them.

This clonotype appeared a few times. CDR3 residues: CASSFDPQIGNGELFF. The CDR3, as DNA: TGTGCCAGCAGCTTCGATCCCCAAATCGGTAACGGGGAGCTGTTTTTT. The chain employs TRBV5-4 and TRBJ2-2; unclear D gene. The germline V and J ends were trimmed by 2 bases and 7 bases, with 18 bases remaining between them. Per germline, CDR1 SGHNT and CDR2 YYREEE (reference sequence). This CDR3 comprises 16 residues.

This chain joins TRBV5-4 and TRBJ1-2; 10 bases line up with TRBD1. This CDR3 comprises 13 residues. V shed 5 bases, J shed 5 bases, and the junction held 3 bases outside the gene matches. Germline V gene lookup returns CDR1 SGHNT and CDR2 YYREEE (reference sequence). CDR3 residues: CASRGQGSYGYTF. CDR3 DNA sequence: TGTGCCAGCAGGGGACAGGGGAGTTATGGCTACACCTTC.

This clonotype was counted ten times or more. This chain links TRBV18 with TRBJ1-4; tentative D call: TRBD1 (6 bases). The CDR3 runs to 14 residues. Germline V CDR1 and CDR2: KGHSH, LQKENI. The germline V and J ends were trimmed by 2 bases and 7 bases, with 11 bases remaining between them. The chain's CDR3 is CASSPTGAGEKLFF. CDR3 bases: TGTGCCAGCTCACCAACGGGGGCGGGTGAAAAACTGTTTTTT.